These 18 T cell receptor beta chains were sequenced from one sample in a study of T cells in Graves' hyperthyroidism and ophthalmopathy. Authors of the study amplified TCR beta CDR3 regions from RNA transcripts. In the first-round RT-PCR of the TCR CDR3, the HTBI primer set was used. Using its own MiXCR run on the multiplex PCR reads, TCRdb lists one record per CDR3 protein. Of hundreds of thousands of distinct CDR3 sequences in the sample, less than 25% were seen once. Sequencing input: blood. These receptors all come from a man aged 30-40 years with Graves' ophthalmopathy.

This clonotype was found a few times. The rearrangement uses TRBV4-2 and TRBJ2-1; 9 bases fit TRBD2. Germline CDR1 reads LGHNA; CDR2 reads YNFKEQ. Trimming at V came to 1 base and at J to 7 bases, leaving 5 bases not matched to a gene. This CDR3 contains 15 residues. CDR3 in DNA: TGTGCCAGCAGCCAAGTTACTAGCGGGCCGAATGAGCAGTTCTTC. The encoded protein is CASSQVTSGPNEQFF.

This chain joins TRBV19 and TRBJ1-6, with 7 bases matching TRBD1. From germline, CDR1 is LNHDA and CDR2 SQIVND (reference sequence). The V segment lost 5 bases and the J segment 7 bases; nucleotides outside the gene matches: 11. CDR3 length: 16 residues. The CDR3 is CASSVRWDSHNSPLHF. The DNA for the CDR3 is TGTGCCAGTAGTGTCCGCTGGGACAGCCACAATTCACCCCTCCACTTT.

For the CDR3, the DNA is TGTGCCAGCAGCTTAGCTCCGGGACGGCTCTACGAGCAGTACTTC. This translates into CASSLAPGRLYEQYF. V gene TRBV7-9 combines with J gene TRBJ2-7; D possibly uses TRBD1 or TRBD2 (5 bases each). V gave up 0 bases and J gave up 3 bases, with 12 bases separating them. The CDR3 extends over 15 amino acids. CDR1 is SEHNR and CDR2 is FQNEAQ in the germline V gene (reference sequence).

This clonotype was seen at least ten times. DNA for the CDR3: TGTGCCAGCAGTCCCCTCGGGGCTCCCTCCTACGAGCAGTACTTC. Translating gives CASSPLGAPSYEQYF. The rearrangement uses TRBV2 and TRBJ2-7, with D perhaps TRBD1 or TRBD2 (5 bases each). The V end was cut by 5 bases, the J end by 0 bases, with 14 bases between. The CDR3 consists of 15 residues. Per germline, CDR1 SNHLY and CDR2 FYNNEI.

This clonotype has just a few counts. The rearrangement links TRBV7-9 to TRBJ2-1, with unresolved D. Germline V gives CDR1 SEHNR, CDR2 FQNEAQ (reference sequence). There are 14 residues in the CDR3. V was shortened by 5 bases and J by 3 bases, with 11 bases between the two germline ends. The chain's CDR3 is CASSVDEYYNEQFF. In DNA form, the CDR3 reads TGTGCCAGCAGCGTAGATGAGTACTACAATGAGCAGTTCTTC.

The rearrangement joins TRBV20-1 to TRBJ2-7, with 7 bases identical to TRBD1. From germline, CDR1 is DFQATT and CDR2 SNEGSKA (reference sequence). The V and J ends lost 6 bases and 3 bases, in that order; junction bases with no gene match: 11. This CDR3 comprises 14 residues. The CDR3 here is CSAIGYWDSYEQYF. CDR3 sequence (DNA): TGCAGTGCCATAGGGTACTGGGACAGCTACGAGCAGTACTTC.

This clonotype has ten or more counts. This chain connects TRBV7-2 to TRBJ2-5; 10 bases fit TRBD2. V shed 0 bases and J 2 bases; nucleotides not matched to a gene: 3. From germline, CDR1 is SGHTA and CDR2 FQGNSA. This CDR3 has 16 residues. The chain's CDR3 is CASSLASSGGQETQYF. The CDR3 DNA reads TGTGCCAGCAGCTTAGCGTCTAGCGGGGGACAAGAGACCCAGTACTTC.

Ten or more counts support this clonotype. This sequence joins TRBV7-2 and TRBJ2-1; 9 nucleotides agree with TRBD2. The trim removed 1 base at V and 6 bases at J, leaving 7 bases unmatched. The germline gives CDR1 SGHTA, CDR2 FQGNSA. The CDR3 totals 16 residues. The CDR3: CASSLGGGRVVNEQFF. As DNA, the CDR3 is TGTGCCAGCAGCTTAGGGGGCGGGAGGGTAGTCAATGAGCAGTTCTTC.

This clonotype was seen at least ten times. The chain combines TRBV28 with TRBJ1-2, with unresolved D. The CDR3 runs to 12 residues. Germline V gives CDR1 MDHEN, CDR2 SYDVKM. The V and J ends lost 4 bases and 5 bases respectively, with 8 bases between them. The CDR3 bases are TGTGCCAGCAGTTCGGCCCAGTATGGCTACACCTTC. This gives the protein CASSSAQYGYTF.

The chain carries TRBV20-1 and TRBJ2-2; possible D gene TRBD2, 7 bases. Per germline, CDR1 DFQATT and CDR2 SNEGSKA (reference sequence). V lost 7 bases, J lost 3 bases, and 21 bases lay in between. This CDR3 is built from 16 residues. The chain's CDR3 is CSVGRRGGGDTGELFF. The CDR3 bases are TGCAGTGTAGGACGCCGCGGGGGCGGTGACACCGGGGAGCTGTTTTTT.

The J gene is TRBJ2-7, the V gene TRBV28, with D perhaps TRBD2 (6 bases). Per germline, CDR1 MDHEN and CDR2 SYDVKM. Trimming cost V 5 bases and J 6 bases, with 20 bases left between them. This CDR3 comprises 15 residues. CDR3 amino acids: CASSPLAERPTEQYF. CDR3 nucleotide sequence: TGTGCCAGCAGTCCGTTAGCGGAGAGGCCTACCGAGCAGTACTTC.

This sequence joins TRBV4-3 and TRBJ2-1; 11 bases line up with TRBD2. Unmatched junction bases numbered 6, after V lost 2 bases and J lost 0 bases. CDR1 is LGHNA, CDR2 YSLEER, per germline. The CDR3 is 18 residues long. The DNA of the CDR3 is TGCGCCAGCAGCCAACGCACTAGCGGGAGAGGCTCCTACAATGAGCAGTTCTTC. It translates to CASSQRTSGRGSYNEQFF.

The chain couples TRBV18 to TRBJ2-5, with 7 positions matching TRBD2. The CDR3 is 16 residues long. V trimming: 1 base; J trimming: 5 bases; junction bases outside the gene matches: 10. Germline CDR1 KGHSH, CDR2 LQKENI. The CDR3 DNA follows: TGTGCCAGCTCACCACAAGCGGGGCCAATTCGGGAGACCCAGTACTTC. Translation: CASSPQAGPIRETQYF. Looking up the rest from reference TRBV18 and TRBJ2-5 gives the full variable domain: NAGVMQNPRHLVRRRGQEARLRCSPMKGHSHVYWYRQLPEEGLKFMVYLQKENIIDESGMPKERFSAEFPKEGPSILRIQQVVRGDSAAYFCASSPQAGPIRETQYFGPGTRLLVL.

The chain links TRBV10-3 to TRBJ1-6; D is unresolved. The V and J ends lost 0 bases and 8 bases respectively, with 14 bases between them. Germline CDR1 ENHRY, CDR2 SYGVKD. CDR3 size: 16 residues. CDR3 in amino acids: CAISESDSILDSPLHF. CDR3 nucleotide sequence: TGTGCCATCAGTGAGTCGGACTCGATCTTGGATTCACCCCTCCACTTT.

This clonotype was found many times. The rearrangement links TRBV5-1 to TRBJ2-7; D unclear. V was shortened by 0 bases and J by 0 bases, with 13 bases between the two germline ends. There are 16 residues in the CDR3. The V gene's germline CDR1 is SGHRS and CDR2 YFSETQ. The CDR3 loop is CASSLGPSQSSYEQYF. The CDR3 DNA sequence: TGCGCCAGCAGCTTGGGGCCGTCTCAAAGCTCCTACGAGCAGTACTTC.

This chain joins TRBV5-1 and TRBJ2-2, with TRBD1 identical over 11 bases. The CDR3 is 16 amino acids. CDR1 and CDR2 (germline): SGHRS, YFSETQ. J gave up 5 bases and V 4 bases, and 7 bases lay outside the gene matches. CDR3 region: CASSVRTGGRTGELFF. CDR3 nucleotides: TGCGCCAGCAGCGTTAGGACAGGGGGCCGGACCGGGGAGCTGTTTTTT.

The rearrangement joins TRBV5-1 to TRBJ1-1; 9 bases map to TRBD1. Unmatched junction bases numbered 10, after V lost 4 bases and J lost 6 bases. The CDR3 runs 15 residues. Germline CDR1 and CDR2: SGHRS and YFSETQ. CDR3 sequence: CASSPDRGRFAEAFF. The DNA of the CDR3 is TGCGCCAGCAGCCCGGACAGGGGCAGGTTCGCTGAAGCTTTCTTT.

This clonotype appeared many times. The chain is built from TRBV2 and TRBJ1-1; 8 bases map to TRBD1. J gave up 4 bases and V 5 bases, and 6 bases lay outside the gene matches. Germline V gives CDR1 SNHLY, CDR2 FYNNEI. CDR3 length: 14 amino acids. In nucleotides, the CDR3 is TGTGCCAGCAGTCGGACAGGGTCGGGCACTGAAGCTTTCTTT. Translating it yields CASSRTGSGTEAFF.